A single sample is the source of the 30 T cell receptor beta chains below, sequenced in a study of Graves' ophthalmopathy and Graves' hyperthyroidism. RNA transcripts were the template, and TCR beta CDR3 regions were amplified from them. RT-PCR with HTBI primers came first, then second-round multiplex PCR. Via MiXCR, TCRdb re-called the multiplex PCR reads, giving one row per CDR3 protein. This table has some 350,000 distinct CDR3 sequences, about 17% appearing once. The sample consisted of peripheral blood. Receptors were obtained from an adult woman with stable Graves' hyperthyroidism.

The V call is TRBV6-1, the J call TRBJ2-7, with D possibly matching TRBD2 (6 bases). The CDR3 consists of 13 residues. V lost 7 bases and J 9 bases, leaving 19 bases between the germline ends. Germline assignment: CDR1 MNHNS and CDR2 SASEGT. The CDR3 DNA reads TGTGCCAGCAATCGGGGACTGCAAACGCGGCAGTACTTC. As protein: CASNRGLQTRQYF.

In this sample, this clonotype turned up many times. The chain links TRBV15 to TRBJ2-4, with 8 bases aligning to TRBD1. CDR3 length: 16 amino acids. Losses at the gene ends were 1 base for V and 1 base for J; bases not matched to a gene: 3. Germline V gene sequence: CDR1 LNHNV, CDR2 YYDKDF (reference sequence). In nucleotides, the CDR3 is TGTGCCACCAGCAGAGCAGGGGGCGCTGCCAAAAACATTCAGTACTTC. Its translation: CATSRAGGAAKNIQYF.

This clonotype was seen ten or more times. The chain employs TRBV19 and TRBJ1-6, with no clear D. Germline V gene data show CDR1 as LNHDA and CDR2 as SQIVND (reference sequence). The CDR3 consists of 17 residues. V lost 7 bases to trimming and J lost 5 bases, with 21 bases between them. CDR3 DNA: TGTGCCAGTACTCCATCGGACGGACGCTATCATAATTCACCCCTCCACTTT. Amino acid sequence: CASTPSDGRYHNSPLHF.

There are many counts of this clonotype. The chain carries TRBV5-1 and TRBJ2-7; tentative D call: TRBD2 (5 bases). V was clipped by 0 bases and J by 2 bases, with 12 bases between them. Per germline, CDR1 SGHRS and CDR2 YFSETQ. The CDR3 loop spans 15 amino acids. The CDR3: CASSLARRVPYEQYF. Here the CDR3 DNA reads TGCGCCAGCAGCTTGGCCCGGCGGGTCCCCTACGAGCAGTACTTC.

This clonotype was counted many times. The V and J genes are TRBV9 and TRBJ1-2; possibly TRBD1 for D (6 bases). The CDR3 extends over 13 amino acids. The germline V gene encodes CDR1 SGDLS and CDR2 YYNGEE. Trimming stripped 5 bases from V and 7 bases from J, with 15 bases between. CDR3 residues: CASRGQRVFGYTF. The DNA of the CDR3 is TGTGCCAGCAGAGGACAGCGGGTATTTGGCTACACCTTC.

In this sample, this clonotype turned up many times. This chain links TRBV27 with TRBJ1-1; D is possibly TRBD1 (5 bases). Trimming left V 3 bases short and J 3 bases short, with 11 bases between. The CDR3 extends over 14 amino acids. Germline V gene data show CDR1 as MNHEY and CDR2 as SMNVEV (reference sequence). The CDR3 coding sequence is TGTGCCAGCAGTTTGACAGTATGGTACACTGAAGCTTTCTTT. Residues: CASSLTVWYTEAFF.

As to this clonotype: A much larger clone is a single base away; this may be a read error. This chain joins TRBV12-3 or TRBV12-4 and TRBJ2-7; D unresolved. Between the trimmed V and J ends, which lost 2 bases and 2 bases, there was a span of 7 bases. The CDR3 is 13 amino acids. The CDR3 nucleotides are TGTGCCAGCAGTTTAATTGGAACCTACGAGCAGTACGTC. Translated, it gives CASSLIGTYEQYV.

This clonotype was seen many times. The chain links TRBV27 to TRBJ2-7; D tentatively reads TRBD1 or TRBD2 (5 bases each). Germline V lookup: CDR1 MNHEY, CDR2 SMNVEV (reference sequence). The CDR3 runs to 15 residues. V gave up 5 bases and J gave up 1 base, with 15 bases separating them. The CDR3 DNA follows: TGTGCCAGCAGTATGGGACCGCGTTCGTCCTACGAGCAGTACTTC. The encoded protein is CASSMGPRSSYEQYF.

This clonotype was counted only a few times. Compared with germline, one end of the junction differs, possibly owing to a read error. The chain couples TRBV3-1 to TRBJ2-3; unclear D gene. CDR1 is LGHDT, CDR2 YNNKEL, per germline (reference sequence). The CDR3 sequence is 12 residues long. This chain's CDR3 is CASSQDLKTRYF. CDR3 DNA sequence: TGTGCCAGCAGCCAGGACCTTAAAACGCGGTATTTT.

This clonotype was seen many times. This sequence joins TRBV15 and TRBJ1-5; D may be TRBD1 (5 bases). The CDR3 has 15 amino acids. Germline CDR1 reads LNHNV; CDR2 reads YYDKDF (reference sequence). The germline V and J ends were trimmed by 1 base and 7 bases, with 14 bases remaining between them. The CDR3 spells CATSRGGRVRQPQHF. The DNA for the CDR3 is TGTGCCACCAGCAGAGGGGGCAGGGTGCGGCAGCCCCAGCATTTT.

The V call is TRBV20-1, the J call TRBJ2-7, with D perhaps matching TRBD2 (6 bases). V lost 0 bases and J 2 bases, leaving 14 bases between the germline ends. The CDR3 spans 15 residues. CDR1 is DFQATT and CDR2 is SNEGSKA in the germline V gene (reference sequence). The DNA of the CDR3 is TGCAGTGCTAGAGATTGGGGCGGGGCCCCCTACGAGCAGTACTTC. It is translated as CSARDWGGAPYEQYF.

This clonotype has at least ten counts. The CDR3 nucleotides are TGTGCCAGCAGTTCCCATCGGGGACGGATCTCTGGGGCCAACGTCCTGACTTTC. Translation: CASSSHRGRISGANVLTF. This chain uses TRBV12-3 or TRBV12-4 with TRBJ2-6; D could derive from TRBD1 or TRBD2 (5 bases each). The CDR3 length is 18 residues. Trimming stripped 4 bases from V and 0 bases from J, with 16 bases between.

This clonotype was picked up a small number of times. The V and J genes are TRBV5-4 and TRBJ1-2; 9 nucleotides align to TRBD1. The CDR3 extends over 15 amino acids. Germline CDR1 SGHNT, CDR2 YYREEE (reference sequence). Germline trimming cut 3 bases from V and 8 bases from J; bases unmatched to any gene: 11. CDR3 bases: TGTGCCAGCAGCTGGGGGACAGGGACGCTGGGAGGCTACACCTTC. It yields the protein CASSWGTGTLGGYTF.

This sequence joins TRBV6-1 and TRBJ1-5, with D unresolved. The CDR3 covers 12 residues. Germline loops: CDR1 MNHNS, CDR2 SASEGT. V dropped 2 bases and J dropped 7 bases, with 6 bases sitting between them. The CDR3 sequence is CASSELTQPQHF. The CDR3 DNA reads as TGTGCCAGCAGTGAACTCACGCAGCCCCAGCATTTT.

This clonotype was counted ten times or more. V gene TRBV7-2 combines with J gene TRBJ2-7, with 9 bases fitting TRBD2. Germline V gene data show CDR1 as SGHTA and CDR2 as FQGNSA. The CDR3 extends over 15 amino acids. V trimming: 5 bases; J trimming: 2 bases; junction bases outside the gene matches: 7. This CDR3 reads CASSPRLADPYEQYF. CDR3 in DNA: TGTGCCAGCAGCCCCCGACTAGCGGACCCCTACGAGCAGTACTTC.

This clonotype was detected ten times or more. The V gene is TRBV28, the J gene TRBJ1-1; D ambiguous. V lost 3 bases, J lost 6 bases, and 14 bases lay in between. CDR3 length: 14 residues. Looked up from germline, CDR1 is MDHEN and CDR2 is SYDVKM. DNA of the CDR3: TGTGCCAGCAGTTTTTCGTCAGAAGGAGCTGAAGCTTTCTTT. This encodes CASSFSSEGAEAFF. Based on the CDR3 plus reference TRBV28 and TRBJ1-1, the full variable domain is DVKVTQSSRYLVKRTGEKVFLECVQDMDHENMFWYRQDPGLGLRLIYFSYDVKMKEKGDIPEGYSVSREKKERFSLILESASTNQTSMYLCASSFSSEGAEAFFGQGTRLTVV.

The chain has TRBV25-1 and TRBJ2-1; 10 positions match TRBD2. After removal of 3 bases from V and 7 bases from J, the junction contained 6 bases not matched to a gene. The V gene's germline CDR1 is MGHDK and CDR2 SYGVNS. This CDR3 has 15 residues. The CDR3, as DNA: TGTGCCAGCAGTGATCCGCTAGCGGGAGAGAATGAGCAGTTCTTC. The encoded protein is CASSDPLAGENEQFF.

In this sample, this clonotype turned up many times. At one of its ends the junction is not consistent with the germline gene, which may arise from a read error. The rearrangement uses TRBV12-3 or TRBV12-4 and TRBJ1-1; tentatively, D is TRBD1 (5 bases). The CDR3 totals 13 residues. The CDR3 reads CASRTQGLTDAFF. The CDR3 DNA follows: TGTGCCAGCAGGACCCAGGGTTTGACTGATGCTTTCTTT.

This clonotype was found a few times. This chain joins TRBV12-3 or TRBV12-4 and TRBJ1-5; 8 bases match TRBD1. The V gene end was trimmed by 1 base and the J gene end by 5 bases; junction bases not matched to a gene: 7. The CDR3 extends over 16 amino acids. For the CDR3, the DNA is TGTGCCAGCAGTTTAGGGGACAGGAGCGCCGATCAGCCCCAGCATTTT. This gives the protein CASSLGDRSADQPQHF.

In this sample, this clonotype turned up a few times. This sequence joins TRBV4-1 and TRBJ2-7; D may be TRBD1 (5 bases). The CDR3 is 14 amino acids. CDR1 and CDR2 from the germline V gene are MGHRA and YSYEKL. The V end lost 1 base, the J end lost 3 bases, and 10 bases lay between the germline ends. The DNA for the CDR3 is TGCGCCAGCAGCCAAGGTCCAGGGAACTACGAGCAGTACTTC. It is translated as CASSQGPGNYEQYF.

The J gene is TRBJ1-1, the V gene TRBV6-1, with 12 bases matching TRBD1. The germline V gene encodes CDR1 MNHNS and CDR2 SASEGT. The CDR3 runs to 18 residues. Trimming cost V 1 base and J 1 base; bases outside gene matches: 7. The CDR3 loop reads CASSEVGTGGGTNTEAFF. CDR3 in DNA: TGTGCCAGCAGTGAAGTCGGGACAGGGGGCGGCACGAACACTGAAGCTTTCTTT.

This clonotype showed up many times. The CDR3 nucleotides are TGTGCCAGCGCCCGCTCTGGGGCCAACGTCCTGACTTTC. It encodes CASARSGANVLTF. The V call is TRBV6-1, the J call TRBJ2-6; D is uncertain. Germline lookup yields CDR1 MNHNS and CDR2 SASEGT. The ends were cut back, 8 bases at V and 0 bases at J, with 5 bases in the middle. The CDR3 is made up of 13 amino acids.

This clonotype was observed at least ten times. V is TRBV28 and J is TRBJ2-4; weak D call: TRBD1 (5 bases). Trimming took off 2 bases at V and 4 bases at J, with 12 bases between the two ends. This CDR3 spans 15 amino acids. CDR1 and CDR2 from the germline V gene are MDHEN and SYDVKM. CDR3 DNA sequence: TGTGCCAGCAGTTTACCAGGGTCTTTAAAAAACATTCAGTACTTC. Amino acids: CASSLPGSLKNIQYF. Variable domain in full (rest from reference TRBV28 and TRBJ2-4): DVKVTQSSRYLVKRTGEKVFLECVQDMDHENMFWYRQDPGLGLRLIYFSYDVKMKEKGDIPEGYSVSREKKERFSLILESASTNQTSMYLCASSLPGSLKNIQYFGAGTRLSVL.

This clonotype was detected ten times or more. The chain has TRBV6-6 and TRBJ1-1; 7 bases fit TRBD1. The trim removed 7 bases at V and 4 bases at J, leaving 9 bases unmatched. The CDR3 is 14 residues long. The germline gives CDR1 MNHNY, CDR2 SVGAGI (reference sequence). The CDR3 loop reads CASKRGQGGTEAFF. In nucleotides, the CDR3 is TGTGCCAGCAAAAGAGGGCAGGGGGGCACTGAAGCTTTCTTT.

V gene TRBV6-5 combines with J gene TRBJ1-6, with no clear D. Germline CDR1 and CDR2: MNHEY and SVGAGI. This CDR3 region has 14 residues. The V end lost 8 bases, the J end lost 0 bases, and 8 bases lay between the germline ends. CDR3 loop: CASVTSSYNSPLHF. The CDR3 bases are TGTGCCAGCGTCACTAGCTCCTATAATTCACCCCTCCACTTT.

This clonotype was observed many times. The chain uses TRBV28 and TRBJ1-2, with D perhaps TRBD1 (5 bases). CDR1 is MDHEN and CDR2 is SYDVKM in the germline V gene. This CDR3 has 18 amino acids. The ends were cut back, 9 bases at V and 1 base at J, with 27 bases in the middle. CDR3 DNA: TGTGCCAGTGTGGGGGACCACTCAATCGAGGGGCTTAACTATGGCTACACCTTC. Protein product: CASVGDHSIEGLNYGYTF.

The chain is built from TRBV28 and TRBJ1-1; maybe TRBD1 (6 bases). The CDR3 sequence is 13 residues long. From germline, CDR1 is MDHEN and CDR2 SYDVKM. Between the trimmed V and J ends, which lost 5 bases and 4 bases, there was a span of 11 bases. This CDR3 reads CASSTGIFTEAFF. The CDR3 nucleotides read TGTGCCAGCAGTACAGGGATCTTCACTGAAGCTTTCTTT.

Here the CDR3 reads CASGGLAGRSDTGELFF. CDR3 DNA sequence: TGTGCCAGCGGAGGACTAGCGGGGAGATCGGACACCGGGGAGCTGTTTTTT. The V call is TRBV2, the J call TRBJ2-2; 12 bases match TRBD2. V gave up 8 bases and J gave up 3 bases; unmatched junction bases: 10. Per the germline V gene, CDR1 is SNHLY and CDR2 is FYNNEI. This CDR3 spans 17 amino acids.

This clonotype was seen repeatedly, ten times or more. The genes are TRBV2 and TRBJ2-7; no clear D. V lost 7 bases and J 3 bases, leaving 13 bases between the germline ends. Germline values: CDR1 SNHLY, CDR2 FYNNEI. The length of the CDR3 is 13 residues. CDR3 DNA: TGTGCCAGCACCACTGGACGGAACTACGAGCAGTACTTC. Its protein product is CASTTGRNYEQYF.

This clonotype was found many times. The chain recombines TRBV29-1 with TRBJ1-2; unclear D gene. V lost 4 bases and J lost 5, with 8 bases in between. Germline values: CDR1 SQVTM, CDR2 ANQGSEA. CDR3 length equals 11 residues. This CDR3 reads CSVGGLYGYTF. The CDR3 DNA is TGCAGCGTTGGCGGACTGTATGGCTACACCTTC.